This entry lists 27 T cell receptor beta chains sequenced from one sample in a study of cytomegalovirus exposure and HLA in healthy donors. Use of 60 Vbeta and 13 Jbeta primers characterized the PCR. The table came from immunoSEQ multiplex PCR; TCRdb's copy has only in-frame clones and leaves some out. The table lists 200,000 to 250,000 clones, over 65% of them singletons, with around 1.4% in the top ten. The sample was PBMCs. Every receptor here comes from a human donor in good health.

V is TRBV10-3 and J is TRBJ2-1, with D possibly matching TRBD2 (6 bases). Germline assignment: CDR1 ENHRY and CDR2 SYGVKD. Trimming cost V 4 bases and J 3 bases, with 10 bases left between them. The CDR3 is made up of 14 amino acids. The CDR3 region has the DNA TGTGCCATCAGTGCTGGGACTGGCTACAATGAGCAGTTCTTC. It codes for CAISAGTGYNEQFF.

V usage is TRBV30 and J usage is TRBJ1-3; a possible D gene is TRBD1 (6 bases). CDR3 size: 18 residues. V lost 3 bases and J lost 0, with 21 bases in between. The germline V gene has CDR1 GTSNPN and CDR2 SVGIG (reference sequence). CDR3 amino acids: CAWSQRIFGQSSGNTIYF. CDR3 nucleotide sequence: TGTGCCTGGAGCCAACGTATCTTTGGACAGAGCTCTGGAAACACCATATATTTT. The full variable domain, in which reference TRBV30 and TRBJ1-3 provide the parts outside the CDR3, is SQTIHQWPATLVQPVGSPLSLECTVEGTSNPNLYWYRQAAGRGLQLLFYSVGIGQISSEVPQNLSASRPQDRQFILSSKKLLLSDSGFYLCAWSQRIFGQSSGNTIYFGEGSWLTVV.

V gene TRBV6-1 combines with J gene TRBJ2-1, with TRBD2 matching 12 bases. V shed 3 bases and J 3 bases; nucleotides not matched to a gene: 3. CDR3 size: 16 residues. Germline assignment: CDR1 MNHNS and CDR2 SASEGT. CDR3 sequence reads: CASSELLAGGYNEQFF. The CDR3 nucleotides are TGTGCCAGCAGTGAGTTACTAGCGGGAGGCTACAATGAGCAGTTCTTC.

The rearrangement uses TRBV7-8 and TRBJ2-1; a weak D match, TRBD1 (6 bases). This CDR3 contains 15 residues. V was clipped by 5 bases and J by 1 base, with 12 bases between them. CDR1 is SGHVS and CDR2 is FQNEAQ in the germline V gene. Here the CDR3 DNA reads TGTGCCAGCAGCCACAGGGACCCGTCCTACAATGAGCAGTTCTTC. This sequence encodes CASSHRDPSYNEQFF.

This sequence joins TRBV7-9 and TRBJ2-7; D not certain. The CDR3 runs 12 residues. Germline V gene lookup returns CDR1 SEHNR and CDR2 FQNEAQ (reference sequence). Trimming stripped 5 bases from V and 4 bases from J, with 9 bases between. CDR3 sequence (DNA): TGTGCCAGCAGCCTAACCGGTTACGAGCAGTACTTC. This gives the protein CASSLTGYEQYF.

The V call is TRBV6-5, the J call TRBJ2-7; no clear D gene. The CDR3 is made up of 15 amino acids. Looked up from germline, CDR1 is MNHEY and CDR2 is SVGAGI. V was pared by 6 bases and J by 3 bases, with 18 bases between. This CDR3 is CASRILSGPNYEQYF. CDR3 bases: TGTGCCAGCAGGATACTGTCTGGGCCCAACTACGAGCAGTACTTC.

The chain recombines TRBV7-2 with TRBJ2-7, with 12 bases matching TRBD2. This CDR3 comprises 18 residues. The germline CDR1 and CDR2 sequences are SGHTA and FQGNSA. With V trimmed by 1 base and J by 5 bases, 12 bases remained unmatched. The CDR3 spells CASSLGGITSGGINEQYF. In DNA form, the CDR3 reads TGTGCCAGCAGCTTAGGGGGGATTACTAGCGGGGGGATCAACGAGCAGTACTTC.

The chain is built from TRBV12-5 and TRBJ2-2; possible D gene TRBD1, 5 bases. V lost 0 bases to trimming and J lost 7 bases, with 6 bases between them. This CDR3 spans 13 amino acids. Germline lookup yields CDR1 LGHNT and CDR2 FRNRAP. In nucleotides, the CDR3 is TGTGCTAGTGGTTTGGTAGGGGTCGGGGAGCTGTTTTTT. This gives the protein CASGLVGVGELFF.

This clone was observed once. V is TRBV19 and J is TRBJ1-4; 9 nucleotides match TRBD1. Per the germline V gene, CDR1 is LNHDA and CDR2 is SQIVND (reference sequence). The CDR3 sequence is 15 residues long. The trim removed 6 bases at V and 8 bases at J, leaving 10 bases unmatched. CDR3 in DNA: TGTGCCAGTAGCAGAGCCTCGACAGGGGGAGAAAAACTGTTTTTT. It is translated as CASSRASTGGEKLFF.

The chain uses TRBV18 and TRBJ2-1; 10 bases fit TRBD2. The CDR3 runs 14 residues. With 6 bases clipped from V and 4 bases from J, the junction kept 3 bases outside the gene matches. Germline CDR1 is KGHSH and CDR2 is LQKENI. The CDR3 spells CASSTSGKYNEQFF. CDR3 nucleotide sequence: TGTGCCAGCTCTACTAGCGGGAAGTACAATGAGCAGTTCTTC.

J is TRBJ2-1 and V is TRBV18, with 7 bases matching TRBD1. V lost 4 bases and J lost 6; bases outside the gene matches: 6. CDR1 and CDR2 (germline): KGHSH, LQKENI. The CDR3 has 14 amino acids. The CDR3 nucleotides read TGTGCCAGCTCACTAGGACAGGTGACCAATGAGCAGTTCTTC. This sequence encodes CASSLGQVTNEQFF.

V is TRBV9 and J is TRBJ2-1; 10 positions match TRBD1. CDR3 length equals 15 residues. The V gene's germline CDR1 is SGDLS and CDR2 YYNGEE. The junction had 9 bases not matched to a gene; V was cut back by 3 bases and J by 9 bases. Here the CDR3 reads CASSATGGARSEQFF. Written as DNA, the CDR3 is TGTGCCAGCAGCGCGACAGGGGGCGCCAGAAGTGAGCAGTTCTTC.

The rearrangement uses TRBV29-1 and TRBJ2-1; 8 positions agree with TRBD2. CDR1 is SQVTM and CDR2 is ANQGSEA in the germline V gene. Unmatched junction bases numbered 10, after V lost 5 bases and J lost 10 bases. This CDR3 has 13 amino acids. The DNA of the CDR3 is TGCAGCGTTAGGGGACTAGTACGGGAGGAGCAGTTCTTC. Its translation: CSVRGLVREEQFF.

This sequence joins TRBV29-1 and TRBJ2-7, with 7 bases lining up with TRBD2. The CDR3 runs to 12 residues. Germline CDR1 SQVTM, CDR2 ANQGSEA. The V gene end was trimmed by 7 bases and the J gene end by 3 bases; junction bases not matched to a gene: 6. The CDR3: CSGEGRVYEQYF. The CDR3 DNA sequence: TGCAGCGGGGAGGGGAGGGTCTACGAGCAGTACTTC.

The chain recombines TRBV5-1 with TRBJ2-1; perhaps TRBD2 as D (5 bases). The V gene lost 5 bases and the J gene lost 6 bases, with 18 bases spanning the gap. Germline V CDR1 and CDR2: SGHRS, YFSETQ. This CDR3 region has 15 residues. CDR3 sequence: CASSRAQGGSNEQFF. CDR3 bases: TGCGCCAGCAGTCGGGCGCAAGGAGGTTCCAATGAGCAGTTCTTC.

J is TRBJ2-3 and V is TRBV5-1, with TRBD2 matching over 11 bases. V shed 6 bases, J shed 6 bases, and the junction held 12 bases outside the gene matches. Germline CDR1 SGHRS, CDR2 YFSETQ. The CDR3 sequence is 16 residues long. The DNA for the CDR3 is TGCGCCAGCAATCGGGGGGGTACTAGCGGGAGCGATACGCAGTATTTT. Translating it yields CASNRGGTSGSDTQYF. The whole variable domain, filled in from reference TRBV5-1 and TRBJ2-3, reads KAGVTQTPRYLIKTRGQQVTLSCSPISGHRSVSWYQQTPGQGLQFLFEYFSETQRNKGNFPGRFSGRQFSNSRSEMNVSTLELGDSALYLCASNRGGTSGSDTQYFGPGTRLTVL.

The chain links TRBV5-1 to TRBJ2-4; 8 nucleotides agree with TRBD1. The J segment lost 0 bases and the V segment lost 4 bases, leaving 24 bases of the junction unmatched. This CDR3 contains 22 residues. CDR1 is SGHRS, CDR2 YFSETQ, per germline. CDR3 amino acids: CASSLPHVSGTGGHLAKNIQYF. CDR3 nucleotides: TGCGCCAGCAGCCTCCCCCACGTATCCGGGACAGGAGGACATCTAGCCAAAAACATTCAGTACTTC.

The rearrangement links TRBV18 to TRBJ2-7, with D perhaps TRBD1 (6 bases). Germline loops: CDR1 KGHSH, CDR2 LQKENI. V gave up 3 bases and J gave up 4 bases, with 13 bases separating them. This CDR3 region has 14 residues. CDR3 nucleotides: TGTGCCAGCTCACCTCCAACAGGGACATACGAGCAGTACTTC. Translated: CASSPPTGTYEQYF.

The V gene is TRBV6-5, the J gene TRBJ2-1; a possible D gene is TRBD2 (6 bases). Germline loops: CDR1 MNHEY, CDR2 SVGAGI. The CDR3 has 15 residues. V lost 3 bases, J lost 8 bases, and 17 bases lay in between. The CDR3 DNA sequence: TGTGCCAGCAGTTATACCAGCGGAATAGCGGATGAGCAGTTCTTC. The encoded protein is CASSYTSGIADEQFF.

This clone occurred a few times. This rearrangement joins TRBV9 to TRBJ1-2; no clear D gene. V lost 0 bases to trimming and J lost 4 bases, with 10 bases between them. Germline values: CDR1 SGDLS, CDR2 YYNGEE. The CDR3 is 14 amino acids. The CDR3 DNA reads TGTGCCAGCAGCGTAGAGACGACGGGCTATGGCTACACCTTC. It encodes CASSVETTGYGYTF.

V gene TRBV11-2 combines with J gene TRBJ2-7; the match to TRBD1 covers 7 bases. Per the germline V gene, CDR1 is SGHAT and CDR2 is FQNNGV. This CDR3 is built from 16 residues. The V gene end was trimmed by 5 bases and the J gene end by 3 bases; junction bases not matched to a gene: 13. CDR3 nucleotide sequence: TGTGCCAGCAGCCGGCCCGGACAGGCGCGAGTCTACGAGCAGTACTTC. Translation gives CASSRPGQARVYEQYF.

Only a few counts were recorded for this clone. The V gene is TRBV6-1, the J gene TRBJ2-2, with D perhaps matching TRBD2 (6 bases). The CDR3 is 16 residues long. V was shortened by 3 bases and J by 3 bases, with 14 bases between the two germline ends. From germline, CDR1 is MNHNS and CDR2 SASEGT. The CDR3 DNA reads TGTGCCAGCAGTGACTTAGCGGTGAAGGACACCGGGGAGCTGTTTTTT. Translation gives CASSDLAVKDTGELFF.

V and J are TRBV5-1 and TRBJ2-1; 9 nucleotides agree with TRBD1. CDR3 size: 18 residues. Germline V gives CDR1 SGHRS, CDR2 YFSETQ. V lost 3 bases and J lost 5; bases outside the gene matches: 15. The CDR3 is CASSSAIRTGVKDNEQFF. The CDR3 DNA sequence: TGCGCCAGCAGCTCAGCAATCCGGACAGGGGTGAAAGACAATGAGCAGTTCTTC.

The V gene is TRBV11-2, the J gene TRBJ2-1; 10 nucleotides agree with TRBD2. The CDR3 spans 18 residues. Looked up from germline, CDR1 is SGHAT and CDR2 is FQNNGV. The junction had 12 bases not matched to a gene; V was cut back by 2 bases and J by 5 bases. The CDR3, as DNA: TGTGCCAGCAGCTTATGGGGTCGCAGCGGACTAGCGGACAATGAGCAGTTCTTC. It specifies CASSLWGRSGLADNEQFF.

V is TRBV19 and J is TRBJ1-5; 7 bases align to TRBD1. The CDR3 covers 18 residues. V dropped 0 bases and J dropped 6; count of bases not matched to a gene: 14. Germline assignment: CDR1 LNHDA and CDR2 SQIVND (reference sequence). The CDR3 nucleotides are TGTGCCAGTAGTATAGATTCGACAGGGTGGGGTCGGGGTCAGCCCCAGCATTTT. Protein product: CASSIDSTGWGRGQPQHF.

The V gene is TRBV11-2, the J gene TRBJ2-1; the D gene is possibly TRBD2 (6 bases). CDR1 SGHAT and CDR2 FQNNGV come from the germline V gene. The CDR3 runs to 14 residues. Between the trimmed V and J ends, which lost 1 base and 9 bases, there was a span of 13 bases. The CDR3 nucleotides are TGTGCCAGCAGCTTAGTGCGGGGCCTAGGTGAGCAGTTCTTC. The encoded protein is CASSLVRGLGEQFF.

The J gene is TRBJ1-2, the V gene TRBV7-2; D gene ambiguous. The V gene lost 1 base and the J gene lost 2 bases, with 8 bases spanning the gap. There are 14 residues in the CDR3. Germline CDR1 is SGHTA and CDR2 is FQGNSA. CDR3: CASSLETGNYGYTF. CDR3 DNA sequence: TGTGCCAGCAGCTTAGAGACTGGGAACTATGGCTACACCTTC.